The rows below give T cell receptor beta chains drawn from one sample of a study of T cells after yellow fever vaccination. Each CDR3 protein is one row after TCRdb ran MiXCR on the 5' RACE reads. This sample carries about 340,000 distinct CDR3 sequences, around 12% of them seen once, and the ten largest clones take 3% to 4%. The source was CD4+ T cells sorted from PBMCs, collected 15 days after the yellow fever booster vaccination. These receptors came from a young man who received the YFV17D yellow fever vaccine. Both conserved end residues are trimmed from each CDR3.

V: TRBV24-1
CDR3: ATSVRPGETQY

V: TRBV6-1
CDR3: ASSEVFVERGYGYT

V: TRBV5-4
CDR3: ASSPPGSNEQY

V: TRBV4-2
CDR3: ASSQERSGGTDTQY

V: TRBV12-3/TRBV12-4
CDR3: ASSSWQGLEEQY

V: TRBV4-3
CDR3: ASKDRKAF

V: TRBV7-2
CDR3: ASSLGTGLIAYGYT

V: TRBV6-2/TRBV6-3
CDR3: ASNDRGLRETQY

V: TRBV29-1
CDR3: SVVLTVPWKNQPQH

V: TRBV7-9
CDR3: ASSAIGTEAF

V: TRBV7-2
CDR3: ASSLTGGGARELF

V: TRBV6-5
CDR3: ASSPNSDPDTQY

V: TRBV5-5
CDR3: ASSLDGFRETQY

V: TRBV5-4
CDR3: ASSGGSSGDYEQY

V: TRBV7-2
CDR3: ASSFRRGTSDTQY

V: TRBV21-1
CDR3: ASSKALGGRQGPKSNQPQH

V: TRBV18
CDR3: ASSPLAANTGELF

V: TRBV3-1
CDR3: ASRLEGTGELF

V: TRBV25-1
CDR3: ASSATTGRGNTEAF

V: TRBV29-1
CDR3: SVGQGWNTEAF

V: TRBV7-2
CDR3: ASSLAAGTYTGELF

V: TRBV4-2
CDR3: ASSQREWLAGAKETQY

V: TRBV7-3
CDR3: ASSLSGGAGELF

V: TRBV10-3
CDR3: AITGQGAVEQY

V: TRBV20-1
CDR3: SGSLRSYNSPLH

V: TRBV7-9
CDR3: ASSLQGPYGYT

V: TRBV7-8
CDR3: ASTRRYSIRDPDYNEQF

V: TRBV2
CDR3: ASSDQLYYGYT

V: TRBV3-1
CDR3: ASSQTGYEQY

V: TRBV20-1
CDR3: SATGRGRGQPQH

V: TRBV5-1
CDR3: ASSDGPTDTQY

V: TRBV28
CDR3: ASELGNTIY

V: TRBV12-3/TRBV12-4
CDR3: ASSLVRGRSYT

V: TRBV10-3
CDR3: ATNARGGGDYGYT

V: TRBV12-3/TRBV12-4
CDR3: ASTTIWTGGTQY

V: TRBV6-5
CDR3: ASSYGPPTGGDYSNQPQH

V: TRBV20-1
CDR3: SARFDTRTAF

V: TRBV7-2
CDR3: ASSLVGGTNSPLH

V: TRBV5-1
CDR3: ASSPSTSIPGTQY

V: TRBV4-3
CDR3: ASSQDQGQGPNEQF

V: TRBV5-1
CDR3: ASSLADMGRRNTGELF

V: TRBV7-8
CDR3: ASSLARDRGRETQY

V: TRBV5-1
CDR3: ASSQGAVRNTEAF

V: TRBV5-1
CDR3: ASSLAAGGAETQY